Listed below are T cell receptor beta chains from one sample, sequenced in a study of blood T cell repertoires in COVID-19. The method was immunoSEQ multiplex PCR; TCRdb's version includes in-frame clones alone and lacks a portion of them. The repertoire includes about 280,000 clones, about 82% of them detected once, and 4.5% to 5.5% sits in the top ten. Material: peripheral blood. The receptors originated from a man aged 45 to 65 with active or convalescent COVID-19. CDR3s leave out the opening cysteine and the closing phenylalanine or tryptophan. Clone size is not always given. Where it is, it says once, few, many or a class for expanded clones.

J: TRBJ2-5; size: NA; V: TRBV5-1; CDR3: ASSSTGGLQETQY
J: TRBJ2-3; size: NA; V: TRBV12-5; CDR3: ASGLVVRGGTDTQY
J: TRBJ2-1; size: once; V: TRBV7-6; CDR3: ASSPGLANLNEQF
J: TRBJ1-2; size: few; V: TRBV3-1/TRBV3-2; CDR3: ASSLKGTGDGYT
J: TRBJ1-5; size: NA; V: TRBV12-3/TRBV12-4; CDR3: ASSLNLYQPQH
J: TRBJ1-1; size: once; V: TRBV11-2; CDR3: ASSFTGDTEAF
J: TRBJ2-1; size: NA; V: TRBV19; CDR3: ASSIPGGNEQF
J: TRBJ2-7; size: NA; V: TRBV4-2; CDR3: ASTSGTGSYEQY
J: TRBJ2-1; size: NA; V: TRBV6-5; CDR3: ASRAGTSGSNEQF
J: TRBJ1-1; size: NA; V: TRBV7-9; CDR3: ASSLAFDRVNTEAF
J: TRBJ2-5; size: NA; V: TRBV18; CDR3: ASSPPTREETQY
J: TRBJ2-5; size: NA; V: TRBV6-2/TRBV6-3; CDR3: ASSLPGGSGKTQY
J: TRBJ2-1; size: NA; V: TRBV3-1/TRBV3-2; CDR3: ASSSSGTSLL
J: TRBJ1-2; size: NA; V: TRBV2; CDR3: ASSRTDSFGGYT
J: TRBJ1-1; size: once; V: TRBV5-1; CDR3: ASSLETGGDTEAF
J: TRBJ1-2; size: NA; V: TRBV2; CDR3: ASSKGGTGGGYGYT
J: TRBJ1-2; size: NA; V: TRBV9; CDR3: ASSVAAGGYYGYT
J: TRBJ1-1; size: once; V: TRBV4-2; CDR3: ASSQVGRREGNTEAF
J: TRBJ1-1; size: NA; V: TRBV29-1; CDR3: SVSDRGLTEAF
J: TRBJ1-1; size: NA; V: TRBV14; CDR3: ASSQYTGTGAPTEAF
J: TRBJ2-1; size: once; V: TRBV19; CDR3: ASSSRGLGNEQF
J: TRBJ2-4; size: NA; V: TRBV6-5; CDR3: ASKSGYRTNIQY
J: TRBJ2-1; size: NA; V: TRBV6-6; CDR3: ASSYSGGGGEQF
J: TRBJ1-4; size: NA; V: TRBV2; CDR3: ASSAGTEYQGLF
J: TRBJ2-7; size: once; V: TRBV2; CDR3: ASSLTPRDRPN
J: TRBJ1-2; size: few; V: TRBV3-1/TRBV3-2; CDR3: ASSQREAGHPGYT
J: TRBJ1-1; size: NA; V: TRBV5-1; CDR3: ASSLALGGDTEAF
J: TRBJ2-4; size: NA; V: TRBV3-1/TRBV3-2; CDR3: ASSPTPEGAGKNIQY
J: TRBJ2-5; size: once; V: TRBV5-1; CDR3: ASSLPRSGQGVRETQY
J: TRBJ2-7; size: NA; V: TRBV2; CDR3: ASRRESQTYEQY
J: TRBJ2-7; size: few; V: TRBV19; CDR3: ASSISSGQSYEQY
J: TRBJ1-2; size: NA; V: TRBV5-6; CDR3: ASSSDINYGYT
J: TRBJ2-5; size: NA; V: TRBV5-1; CDR3: ASSFWDRAEETQY
J: TRBJ1-1; size: NA; V: TRBV6-5; CDR3: ASSTRDRGRTEAF
J: TRBJ2-2; size: few; V: TRBV11-1; CDR3: ASSRSGSLTGELF
J: TRBJ1-5; size: NA; V: TRBV15; CDR3: ATRGEGNQPQH
J: TRBJ2-7; size: NA; V: TRBV30; CDR3: AWATGQGYEQY
J: TRBJ1-4; size: NA; V: TRBV10-3; CDR3: AISKTEKNEKLF
J: TRBJ1-1; size: few; V: TRBV5-1; CDR3: ASSAGVANTEAF
J: TRBJ2-5; size: NA; V: TRBV11-2; CDR3: ASSLRQYQETQY
J: TRBJ1-1; size: NA; V: TRBV4-1; CDR3: ASSQGWDGGPTTGAF
J: TRBJ2-1; size: NA; V: TRBV10-1; CDR3: ASSDRGAGDEQF
J: TRBJ2-7; size: NA; V: TRBV11-1; CDR3: ASSLVGLAGVNEQY
J: TRBJ1-1; size: NA; V: TRBV5-1; CDR3: ASSLEGLGGTEAF
J: TRBJ2-7; size: NA; V: TRBV27; CDR3: ASSAGSLGEQY
J: TRBJ2-5; size: NA; V: TRBV4-2; CDR3: ASSQGTPRETQY
J: TRBJ2-1; size: NA; V: TRBV18; CDR3: ASSPSIGGDEQF
J: TRBJ1-2; size: NA; V: TRBV28; CDR3: ASGQTLYGYT
J: TRBJ2-6; size: NA; V: TRBV6-6; CDR3: ASIDRVGANVLT
J: TRBJ1-1; size: NA; V: TRBV6-2/TRBV6-3; CDR3: ASSYQNTEAF
J: TRBJ1-5; size: few; V: TRBV28; CDR3: ASSLLAGGQQPQH
J: TRBJ2-3; size: NA; V: TRBV5-6; CDR3: ASSLSVDTQY